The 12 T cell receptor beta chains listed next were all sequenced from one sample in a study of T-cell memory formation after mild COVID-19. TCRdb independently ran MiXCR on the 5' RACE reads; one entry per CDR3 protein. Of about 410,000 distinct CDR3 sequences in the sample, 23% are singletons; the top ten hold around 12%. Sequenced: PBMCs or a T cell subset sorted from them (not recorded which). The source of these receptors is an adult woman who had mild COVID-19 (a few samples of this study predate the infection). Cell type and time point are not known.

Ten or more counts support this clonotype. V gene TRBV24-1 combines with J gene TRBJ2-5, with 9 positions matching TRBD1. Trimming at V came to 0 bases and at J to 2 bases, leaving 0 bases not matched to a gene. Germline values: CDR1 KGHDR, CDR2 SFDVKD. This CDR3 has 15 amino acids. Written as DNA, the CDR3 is TGTGCCACCAGTGATTTGGGACAGGGGCAAGAGACCCAGTACTTC. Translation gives CATSDLGQGQETQYF.

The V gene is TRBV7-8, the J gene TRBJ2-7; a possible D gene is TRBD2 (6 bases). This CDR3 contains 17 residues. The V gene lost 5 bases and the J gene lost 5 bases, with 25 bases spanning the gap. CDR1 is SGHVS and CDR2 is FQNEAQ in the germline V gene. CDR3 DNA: TGTGCCAGCAGCGGCCCGGAGGGGCAATGGGCCGTTGACGAGCAGTACTTC. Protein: CASSGPEGQWAVDEQYF.

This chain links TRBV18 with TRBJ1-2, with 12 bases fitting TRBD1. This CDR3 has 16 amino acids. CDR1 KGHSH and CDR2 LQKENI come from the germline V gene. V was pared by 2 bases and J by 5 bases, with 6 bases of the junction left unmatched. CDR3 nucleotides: TGTGCCAGCTCACCATCCACGGGACAGGGGGCTTATGGCTACACCTTC. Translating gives CASSPSTGQGAYGYTF.

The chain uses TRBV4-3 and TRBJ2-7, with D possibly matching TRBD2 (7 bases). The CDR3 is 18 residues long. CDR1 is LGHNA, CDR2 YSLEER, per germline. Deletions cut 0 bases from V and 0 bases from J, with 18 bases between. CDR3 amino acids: CASSQEYGGGGLSYEQYF. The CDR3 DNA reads TGCGCCAGCAGCCAAGAATATGGAGGGGGGGGCCTCTCCTACGAGCAGTACTTC.

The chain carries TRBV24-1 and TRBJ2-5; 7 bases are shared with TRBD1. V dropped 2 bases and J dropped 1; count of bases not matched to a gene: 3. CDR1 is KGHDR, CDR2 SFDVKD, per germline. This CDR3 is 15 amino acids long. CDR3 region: CATSDYRDSQETQYF. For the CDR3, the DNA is TGTGCCACCAGTGATTACCGGGACAGCCAAGAGACCCAGTACTTC.

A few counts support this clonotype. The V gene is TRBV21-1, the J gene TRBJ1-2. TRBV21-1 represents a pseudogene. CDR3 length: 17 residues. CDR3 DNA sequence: TGTGCCAGCAGCAAAGAGATAAGGACGGAGCTATTCTATGGCTACACCTTC. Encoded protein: CASSKEIRTELFYGYTF.

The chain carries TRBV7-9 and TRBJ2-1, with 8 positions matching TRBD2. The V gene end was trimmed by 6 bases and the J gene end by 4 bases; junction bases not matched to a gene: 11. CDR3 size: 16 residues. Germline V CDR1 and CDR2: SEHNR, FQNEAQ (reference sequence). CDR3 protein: CASRPAGAIFYNEQFF. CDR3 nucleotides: TGTGCCAGCAGACCAGCGGGGGCCATCTTTTACAATGAGCAGTTCTTC.

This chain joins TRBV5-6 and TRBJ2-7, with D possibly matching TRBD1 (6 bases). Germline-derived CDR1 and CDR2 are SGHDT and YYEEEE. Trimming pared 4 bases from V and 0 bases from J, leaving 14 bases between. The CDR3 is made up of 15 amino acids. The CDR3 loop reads CASSPNRAGSYEQYF. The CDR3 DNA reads TGTGCCAGCAGCCCCAACAGGGCAGGCTCCTACGAGCAGTACTTC.

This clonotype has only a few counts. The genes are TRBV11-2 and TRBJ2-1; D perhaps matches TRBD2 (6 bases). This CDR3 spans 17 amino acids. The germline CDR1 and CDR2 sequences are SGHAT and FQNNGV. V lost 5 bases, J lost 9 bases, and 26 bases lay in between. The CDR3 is CASSTEQAGSGDGEQFF. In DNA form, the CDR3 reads TGTGCCAGCAGCACCGAGCAAGCGGGTTCGGGTGATGGTGAGCAGTTCTTC.

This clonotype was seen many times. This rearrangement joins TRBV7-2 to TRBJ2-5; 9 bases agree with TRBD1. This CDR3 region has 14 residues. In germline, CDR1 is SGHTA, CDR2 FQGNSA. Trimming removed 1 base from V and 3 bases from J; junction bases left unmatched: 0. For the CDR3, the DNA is TGTGCCAGCAGCTTAGGGACAGGGGAAGAGACCCAGTACTTC. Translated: CASSLGTGEETQYF.

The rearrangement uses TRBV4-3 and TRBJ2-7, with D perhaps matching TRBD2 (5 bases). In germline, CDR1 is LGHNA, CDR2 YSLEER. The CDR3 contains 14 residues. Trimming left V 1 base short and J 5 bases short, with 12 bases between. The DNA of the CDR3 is TGCGCCAGCAGCCAAGTTGTCGGGAACCACGAGCAGTACTTC. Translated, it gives CASSQVVGNHEQYF.

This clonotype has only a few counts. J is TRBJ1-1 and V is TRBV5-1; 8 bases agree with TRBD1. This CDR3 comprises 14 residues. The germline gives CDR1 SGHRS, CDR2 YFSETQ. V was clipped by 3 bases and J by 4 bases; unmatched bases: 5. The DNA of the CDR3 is TGCGCCAGCAGCTCAGGGGGCGCCGGCACTGAAGCTTTCTTT. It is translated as CASSSGGAGTEAFF.